Following are 25 T cell receptor beta chains from one sample sequenced in a study of T cell responses to AZD1222 COVID-19 vaccine. Profiled with immunoSEQ multiplex PCR; TCRdb holds only in-frame clones, not every one. The table records around 140,000 clones, about 92% of them present only once. Sample: peripheral blood, taken on day 0 of MenACWY control vaccination. The receptor set was obtained from an adult in good health.

The V and J genes are TRBV28 and TRBJ2-3; D remains ambiguous. V lost 3 bases to trimming and J lost 2 bases, with 6 bases between them. Germline V CDR1 and CDR2: MDHEN, SYDVKM. The CDR3 covers 13 residues. Here the CDR3 reads CASSLAPTDTQYF. As DNA, the CDR3 is TGTGCCAGCAGTTTGGCGCCCACAGATACGCAGTATTTT.

CDR3: CASSQVQAGGPVPNNEQFF. DNA for the CDR3: TGTGCCAGCAGCCAAGTCCAAGCGGGGGGCCCTGTTCCCAACAATGAGCAGTTCTTC. The chain has TRBV3-1 (or the pseudogene TRBV3-2) and TRBJ2-1; 9 bases fit TRBD2. This CDR3 is 19 amino acids long. The germline CDR1 and CDR2 sequences are LGHDT and YNNKEL (reference sequence). J was trimmed by 5 bases and V by 1 base; bases with no gene match: 15.

V gene TRBV5-4 combines with J gene TRBJ1-2; perhaps TRBD1 as D (6 bases). Germline-derived CDR1 and CDR2 are SGHNT and YYREEE (reference sequence). CDR3 length equals 13 residues. Trimming took off 4 bases at V and 5 bases at J, with 12 bases between the two ends. The CDR3 loop is CASSRQVVYGYTF. The CDR3 nucleotides read TGTGCCAGCAGCCGACAGGTAGTATATGGCTACACCTTC.

This chain connects TRBV6-2 or TRBV6-3 to TRBJ2-7, with D possibly being TRBD1 (5 bases). V lost 4 bases to trimming and J lost 2 bases, with 15 bases between them. The CDR3 spans 15 residues. The germline CDR1 and CDR2 sequences are MNHEY and SVGEGT. CDR3 in DNA: TGTGCCAGCAGTTCCTCTGGGGCCCTAACCTACGAGCAGTACTTC. Translation gives CASSSSGALTYEQYF.

This clone was seen once. The V call is TRBV3-1 (or the pseudogene TRBV3-2), the J call TRBJ2-5; D is ambiguous. Trimming removed 0 bases from V and 4 bases from J, with 9 bases in between. The CDR3 covers 14 residues. Germline V gives CDR1 LGHDT, CDR2 YNNKEL (reference sequence). This CDR3 is CASSQDTVIETQYF. The CDR3 bases are TGTGCCAGCAGCCAAGATACAGTTATAGAGACCCAGTACTTC.

This chain links TRBV28 with TRBJ2-5; TRBD1 agrees at 8 bases. With V trimmed by 3 bases and J by 4 bases, 4 bases remained unmatched. The CDR3 length is 14 residues. Germline assignment: CDR1 MDHEN and CDR2 SYDVKM. CDR3 coding DNA: TGTGCCAGCAGTTTGACAGGGGCGCCAGAGACCCAGTACTTC. Translated, it gives CASSLTGAPETQYF.

This sequence joins TRBV6-6 and TRBJ1-4; D is perhaps TRBD1 (5 bases). CDR1 is MNHNY and CDR2 is SVGAGI in the germline V gene (reference sequence). Trimming pared 5 bases from V and 2 bases from J, leaving 24 bases between. The CDR3 consists of 19 residues. DNA for the CDR3: TGTGCCAGCAGTCCCCGGGGACTTTACGAAAACCCCACTAATGAAAAACTGTTTTTT. It encodes CASSPRGLYENPTNEKLFF.

The CDR3 DNA reads as TGTGCCAGTAGCCCCCGGCGGGACGAGGCTACCGAGCAGTACTTC. Protein: CASSPRRDEATEQYF. This rearrangement joins TRBV19 to TRBJ2-7, with a weak D call TRBD2 (6 bases). Per the germline V gene, CDR1 is LNHDA and CDR2 is SQIVND (reference sequence). V was cut by 6 bases and J by 6 bases, with 21 bases left in between. This CDR3 spans 15 amino acids.

This rearrangement joins TRBV5-1 to TRBJ2-2; TRBD2 matches at 10 bases. This CDR3 has 17 residues. V dropped 2 bases and J dropped 7; count of bases not matched to a gene: 11. The V gene's germline CDR1 is SGHRS and CDR2 YFSETQ. CDR3 sequence: CASSLGLAVASGGELFF. CDR3 nucleotide sequence: TGCGCCAGCAGCTTAGGACTAGCGGTCGCCTCCGGCGGGGAGCTGTTTTTT.

This chain uses TRBV13 with TRBJ1-4; possible D gene TRBD1, 5 bases. Trimming took off 5 bases at V and 8 bases at J, with 24 bases between the two ends. The CDR3 sequence is 17 residues long. Germline V lookup: CDR1 PRHDT, CDR2 FYEKMQ (reference sequence). As DNA, the CDR3 is TGTGCCAGCAGCCCGAGAGGGGTTGGGTACGTTGCAGAAAAACTGTTTTTT. Its translation: CASSPRGVGYVAEKLFF.

The chain carries TRBV6-5 and TRBJ2-3; no reliable D call. V dropped 2 bases and J dropped 1 base, with 10 bases sitting between them. The germline CDR1 and CDR2 sequences are MNHEY and SVGAGI. The CDR3 extends over 15 amino acids. This CDR3 is CASSYEIARTDTQYF. The CDR3 bases are TGTGCCAGCAGTTACGAGATAGCCCGCACAGATACGCAGTATTTT.

The chain is built from TRBV18 and TRBJ1-2, with 9 positions matching TRBD1. J was trimmed by 2 bases and V by 4 bases; bases with no gene match: 2. Per germline, CDR1 KGHSH and CDR2 LQKENI. The CDR3 is made up of 14 amino acids. CDR3 coding DNA: TGTGCCAGCTCACAGGACAGGGGCAACTATGGCTACACCTTC. Its translation is CASSQDRGNYGYTF. Full variable domain (rest looked up from reference TRBV18 and TRBJ1-2): NAGVMQNPRHLVRRRGQEARLRCSPMKGHSHVYWYRQLPEEGLKFMVYLQKENIIDESGMPKERFSAEFPKEGPSILRIQQVVRGDSAAYFCASSQDRGNYGYTFGSGTRLTVV.

This sequence joins TRBV25-1 and TRBJ1-2; 7 bases are shared with TRBD1. This CDR3 comprises 14 residues. The J segment lost 8 bases and the V segment lost 3 bases, leaving 9 bases of the junction unmatched. CDR1 is MGHDK, CDR2 SYGVNS, per germline. CDR3 sequence reads: CASSEGPGGSGYTF. The CDR3 nucleotides are TGTGCCAGCAGTGAGGGACCAGGGGGTAGCGGCTACACCTTC.

The chain employs TRBV6-1 and TRBJ1-6; D ambiguous. Germline lookup yields CDR1 MNHNS and CDR2 SASEGT. The CDR3 loop spans 13 amino acids. The V gene lost 1 base and the J gene lost 16 bases, with 14 bases spanning the gap. The CDR3 DNA is TGTGCCAGCAGTGAAGAGGGCAATTCGCGGCTCCACTTT. Encoded protein: CASSEEGNSRLHF.

The rearrangement uses TRBV5-1 and TRBJ2-1; 11 bases agree with TRBD2. Trimming cost V 4 bases and J 9 bases; bases outside gene matches: 12. CDR3 length equals 16 residues. Germline CDR1 and CDR2: SGHRS and YFSETQ. The CDR3 DNA follows: TGCGCCAGCAGCCATACTAGCGGGAGATCCGCGGGTGAGCAGTTCTTC. Translated: CASSHTSGRSAGEQFF.

This chain connects TRBV6-5 to TRBJ1-3, with unresolved D. CDR1 and CDR2 (germline): MNHEY, SVGAGI. There are 14 residues in the CDR3. Trimming took off 6 bases at V and 0 bases at J, with 9 bases between the two ends. CDR3 DNA sequence: TGTGCCAGCAGCCTCACGGGCTCTGGAAACACCATATATTTT. Protein product: CASSLTGSGNTIYF.

The CDR3 here is CASSFILAGAKQFF. CDR3 sequence (DNA): TGTGCCAGCAGTTTCATTCTAGCGGGAGCGAAGCAGTTCTTC. The J gene is TRBJ2-1, the V gene TRBV2; 10 bases fit TRBD2. The CDR3 runs 14 residues. Germline values: CDR1 SNHLY, CDR2 FYNNEI. The J segment lost 11 bases and the V segment lost 5 bases, leaving 9 bases of the junction unmatched.

This clone has just one count. This sequence joins TRBV6-5 and TRBJ1-2, with D maybe TRBD1 (5 bases). The CDR3 is made up of 14 amino acids. Germline loops: CDR1 MNHEY, CDR2 SVGAGI. V gave up 4 bases and J gave up 4 bases, with 13 bases separating them. CDR3 nucleotide sequence: TGTGCCAGCAGTTTGGAGGGGTCCGTCTATGGCTACACCTTC. It translates to CASSLEGSVYGYTF.

The chain carries TRBV19 and TRBJ1-5; D not certain. V lost 10 bases and J 3 bases, leaving 13 bases between the germline ends. The CDR3 spans 13 residues. Germline assignment: CDR1 LNHDA and CDR2 SQIVND (reference sequence). In nucleotides, the CDR3 is TGTGCCACTGGAGTCTGGAACAATCAGCCCCAGCATTTT. The encoded protein is CATGVWNNQPQHF. Full variable domain (missing parts from reference TRBV19 and TRBJ1-5): DGGITQSPKYLFRKEGQNVTLSCEQNLNHDAMYWYRQDPGQGLRLIYYSQIVNDFQKGDIAEGYSVSREKKESFPLTVTSAQKNPTAFYLCATGVWNNQPQHFGDGTRLSIL.

This clone showed up just once. V and J are TRBV20-1 and TRBJ2-5; 10 bases fit TRBD2. The CDR3 is 15 amino acids. Trimming at V came to 3 bases and at J to 2 bases, leaving 6 bases not matched to a gene. CDR1 is DFQATT and CDR2 is SNEGSKA in the germline V gene (reference sequence). CDR3 sequence reads: CSASPLAGKQETQYF. Written as DNA, the CDR3 is TGCAGTGCTAGTCCACTAGCGGGGAAACAAGAGACCCAGTACTTC.

V usage is TRBV6-5 and J usage is TRBJ1-2; D gene ambiguous. The length of the CDR3 is 14 residues. The germline V gene has CDR1 MNHEY and CDR2 SVGAGI. Deletions cut 2 bases from V and 1 base from J, with 8 bases between. This CDR3 reads CASSYGGYNYGYTF. CDR3 nucleotide sequence: TGTGCCAGCAGTTACGGAGGATATAACTATGGCTACACCTTC.

V is TRBV7-2 and J is TRBJ1-5; 11 nucleotides line up with TRBD1. Germline V CDR1 and CDR2: SGHTA, FQGNSA. The ends lost 5 bases at V and 6 bases at J; junction bases unmatched: 6. The CDR3 extends over 15 amino acids. Here the CDR3 DNA reads TGTGCCAGCAGCCCCGGACAGGGGGCCGGTCAGCCCCAGCATTTT. Translating it yields CASSPGQGAGQPQHF.

This chain links TRBV5-5 with TRBJ1-2; D gene ambiguous. CDR1 and CDR2 from the germline V gene are SGHKS and YYEKEE (reference sequence). CDR3 size: 12 residues. Deletions cut 0 bases from V and 5 bases from J, with 5 bases between. The CDR3 loop is CASSLGLYGYTF. CDR3 in DNA: TGTGCCAGCAGCTTGGGCCTATATGGCTACACCTTC.

The gene calls are TRBV27 and TRBJ1-2, with 7 bases lining up with TRBD1. This CDR3 contains 14 residues. Trimming cost V 5 bases and J 7 bases; bases outside gene matches: 10. CDR1 MNHEY and CDR2 SMNVEV come from the germline V gene (reference sequence). The CDR3 region is CASSPPPPGGGYTF. The CDR3 DNA reads TGTGCCAGCAGTCCCCCGCCTCCAGGGGGTGGCTACACCTTC.

This clone was detected once. This chain links TRBV6-5 with TRBJ2-3; no clear D. Germline V lookup: CDR1 MNHEY, CDR2 SVGAGI. The CDR3 covers 11 residues. Trimming stripped 2 bases from V and 7 bases from J, with 4 bases between. The CDR3 here is CASSYAYTQYF. CDR3 nucleotide sequence: TGTGCCAGCAGTTACGCGTATACGCAGTATTTT.